This passage covers 15 T cell receptor beta chains from one sample sequenced in a study of T cells in Graves' hyperthyroidism and ophthalmopathy. RNA transcripts yielded amplified TCR beta CDR3 regions. Primed by the HTBI set, a first-round RT-PCR was run on the TCR CDR3. Via MiXCR, TCRdb re-called the multiplex PCR reads, giving one row per CDR3 protein. Altogether some 350,000 distinct CDR3 sequences are present, about an eighth being singletons, with the ten largest covering roughly 35%. The material sequenced was blood. The receptors come from a woman aged 40 to 50 with Graves' ophthalmopathy.

This clonotype was seen many times. The J gene is TRBJ1-2, the V gene TRBV20-1; 10 nucleotides match TRBD1. The CDR3 spans 14 residues. The V and J ends lost 5 bases and 5 bases, in that order; junction bases with no gene match: 8. The germline CDR1 and CDR2 sequences are DFQATT and SNEGSKA (reference sequence). CDR3 bases: TGCAGTGCTCCGTCCGGGACAGGGGTGTATGGCTACACCTTC. This codes for CSAPSGTGVYGYTF.

Only a few counts were recorded for this clonotype. The V call is TRBV20-1, the J call TRBJ1-5; TRBD1 agrees at 10 bases. The CDR3 extends over 18 amino acids. With V trimmed by 0 bases and J by 2 bases, 10 bases remained unmatched. The germline CDR1 and CDR2 sequences are DFQATT and SNEGSKA (reference sequence). The CDR3 region has the DNA TGCAGTGCTAGAGATCGGGACAGGGGCCTTTGGGGCAATCAGCCCCAGCATTTT. Its protein is CSARDRDRGLWGNQPQHF.

There are many counts of this clonotype. This chain uses TRBV5-1 with TRBJ1-1, with D unclear. The V gene's germline CDR1 is SGHRS and CDR2 YFSETQ. Trimming cost V 4 bases and J 5 bases, with 12 bases left between them. There are 13 residues in the CDR3. CDR3 protein: CASSMKGGTEAFF. The CDR3 nucleotides read TGCGCCAGCAGCATGAAGGGAGGGACTGAAGCTTTCTTT.

This clonotype appeared many times. The chain has TRBV5-1 and TRBJ1-5; no definite D call. This CDR3 contains 15 residues. Trimming shortened V by 0 bases and J by 0 bases, and 7 bases separated the two germline ends. The germline CDR1 and CDR2 sequences are SGHRS and YFSETQ. CDR3 in DNA: TGCGCCAGCAGCTTGGCTGGGAGTAGCAATCAGCCCCAGCATTTT. Translation gives CASSLAGSSNQPQHF.

The chain uses TRBV4-3 and TRBJ1-5; D is undetermined. The CDR3 extends over 14 amino acids. V was pared by 1 base and J by 9 bases, with 13 bases between. The germline CDR1 and CDR2 sequences are LGHNA and YSLEER. The CDR3 DNA is TGCGCCAGCAGCCAAGGGCTGGGTTTAGTGCCCCAGCATTTT. It codes for CASSQGLGLVPQHF.

The V and J genes are TRBV4-1 and TRBJ2-7; no definite D call. Between the trimmed V and J ends, which lost 4 bases and 1 base, there was a span of 11 bases. CDR3 length: 14 amino acids. Germline CDR1 is MGHRA and CDR2 is YSYEKL. The CDR3 reads CASSPGWLSYEQYF. Here the CDR3 DNA reads TGCGCCAGCAGCCCCGGGTGGTTGTCCTACGAGCAGTACTTC.

This clonotype occurred many times. The J gene is TRBJ2-5, the V gene TRBV27; D is perhaps TRBD2 (5 bases). V was trimmed by 5 bases and J by 5 bases, leaving 15 bases between them. From germline, CDR1 is MNHEY and CDR2 SMNVEV (reference sequence). The CDR3 runs 14 residues. CDR3 region: CASSPPGSWETQYF. CDR3 nucleotides: TGTGCCAGCAGTCCTCCGGGGTCTTGGGAGACCCAGTACTTC.

At least ten counts were recorded for this clonotype. V is TRBV6-1 and J is TRBJ2-3, with 10 bases fitting TRBD2. Germline CDR1 is MNHNS and CDR2 is SASEGT. The J segment lost 8 bases and the V segment lost 5 bases, leaving 1 base of the junction unmatched. The CDR3 contains 12 residues. The CDR3 sequence: CASSLAGGTQYF. CDR3 nucleotide sequence: TGTGCCAGCAGTTTAGCGGGAGGTACGCAGTATTTT.

This clonotype has a handful of counts. The rearrangement joins TRBV6-1 to TRBJ1-6; a possible D gene is TRBD1 (5 bases). Germline-derived CDR1 and CDR2 are MNHNS and SASEGT. The CDR3 spans 13 residues. The ends were cut back, 5 bases at V and 9 bases at J, with 11 bases in the middle. In DNA form, the CDR3 reads TGTGCCAGCAGTCGGGACGGTACTTCACCCCTCCACTTT. Translating gives CASSRDGTSPLHF.

This clonotype has at least ten counts. The V gene is TRBV7-8, the J gene TRBJ1-2; D call uncertain. Germline CDR1 and CDR2: SGHVS and FQNEAQ. The V end was cut by 4 bases, the J end by 7 bases, with 13 bases between. This CDR3 is built from 13 residues. CDR3 protein: CASSSDGEGGYTF. The DNA for the CDR3 is TGTGCCAGCAGCTCGGACGGTGAAGGTGGCTACACCTTC.

This clonotype was seen repeatedly, ten times or more. This chain connects TRBV20-1 to TRBJ2-2; 9 bases are shared with TRBD1. The CDR3 spans 15 residues. Per the germline V gene, CDR1 is DFQATT and CDR2 is SNEGSKA (reference sequence). V was clipped by 6 bases and J by 5 bases; unmatched bases: 10. In nucleotides, the CDR3 is TGCAGTGCCCGAGAGGACAGGGGAGGAACCGGGGAGCTGTTTTTT. This codes for CSAREDRGGTGELFF.

This clonotype showed up many times. The rearrangement uses TRBV6-1 and TRBJ2-7, with 8 bases lining up with TRBD2. J lost 0 bases, V lost 6 bases, and 7 bases had no gene match. Germline CDR1 MNHNS, CDR2 SASEGT. This CDR3 has 15 residues. Here the CDR3 reads CASRPRGASSYEQYF. Written as DNA, the CDR3 is TGTGCCAGCAGGCCGCGGGGGGCGAGCTCCTACGAGCAGTACTTC.

The table lists this clonotype with a few counts. The chain uses TRBV18 and TRBJ1-1; no definite D call. Trimming removed 4 bases at V and 0 bases at J, with 9 bases between. Per germline, CDR1 KGHSH and CDR2 LQKENI. The CDR3 is made up of 14 amino acids. The CDR3 bases are TGTGCCAGCTCACGCGACAACTTGAACACTGAAGCTTTCTTT. This gives the protein CASSRDNLNTEAFF.

The V call is TRBV7-8, the J call TRBJ1-1; no clear D gene. V was trimmed by 2 bases and J by 1 base, leaving 14 bases between them. The germline V gene has CDR1 SGHVS and CDR2 FQNEAQ. This CDR3 is 16 amino acids long. CDR3 amino acids: CASSLFVWPGNTEAFF. The CDR3 DNA is TGTGCCAGCAGCTTATTTGTTTGGCCTGGGAACACTGAAGCTTTCTTT.

This clonotype has ten or more counts. The chain carries TRBV24-1 and TRBJ2-2, with D perhaps TRBD1 (5 bases). Deletions cut 3 bases from V and 4 bases from J, with 17 bases between. This CDR3 spans 17 amino acids. Per the germline V gene, CDR1 is KGHDR and CDR2 is SFDVKD. The DNA of the CDR3 is TGTGCCACCAGTGATCCCGCCCCTGGAAGGGGCACCGGGGAGCTGTTTTTT. Its translation is CATSDPAPGRGTGELFF.